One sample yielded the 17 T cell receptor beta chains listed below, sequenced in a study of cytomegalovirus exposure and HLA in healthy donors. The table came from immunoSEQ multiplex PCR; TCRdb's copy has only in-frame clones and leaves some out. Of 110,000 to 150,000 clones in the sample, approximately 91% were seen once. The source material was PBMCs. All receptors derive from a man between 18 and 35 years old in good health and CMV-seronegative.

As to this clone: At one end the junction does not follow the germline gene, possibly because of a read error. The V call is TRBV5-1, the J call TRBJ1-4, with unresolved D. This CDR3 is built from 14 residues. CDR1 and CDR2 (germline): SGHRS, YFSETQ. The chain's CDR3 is CASSLDGTNEKLFF. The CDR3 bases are TGCGCCAGCAGTTTGGACGGTACTAATGAAAAACTGTTTTTT.

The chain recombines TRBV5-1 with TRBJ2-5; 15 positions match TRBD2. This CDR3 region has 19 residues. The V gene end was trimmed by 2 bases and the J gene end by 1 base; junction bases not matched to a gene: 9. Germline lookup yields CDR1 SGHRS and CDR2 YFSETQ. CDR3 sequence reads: CASSLGGLAGGLVQETQYF. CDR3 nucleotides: TGCGCCAGCAGCTTAGGGGGACTAGCGGGGGGCCTAGTCCAAGAGACCCAGTACTTC.

CDR3 in DNA: TGTGCCAGCAGCACGGACGGGACTAACACCTACGAGCAGTACTTC. Its translation is CASSTDGTNTYEQYF. The V call is TRBV11-2, the J call TRBJ2-7; 7 nucleotides match TRBD2. With V trimmed by 5 bases and J by 2 bases, 9 bases remained unmatched. CDR1 is SGHAT and CDR2 is FQNNGV in the germline V gene. The CDR3 is 15 residues long.

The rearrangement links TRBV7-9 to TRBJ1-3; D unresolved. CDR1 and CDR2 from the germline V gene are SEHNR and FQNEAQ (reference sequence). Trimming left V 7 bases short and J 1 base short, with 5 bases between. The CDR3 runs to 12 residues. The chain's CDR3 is CASTPSGNTIYF. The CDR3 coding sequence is TGTGCCAGCACCCCTTCTGGAAACACCATATATTTT.

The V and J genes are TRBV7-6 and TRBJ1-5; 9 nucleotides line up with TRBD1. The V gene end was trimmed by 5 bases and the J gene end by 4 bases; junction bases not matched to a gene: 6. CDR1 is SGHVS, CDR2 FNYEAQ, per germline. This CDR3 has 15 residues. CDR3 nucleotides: TGTGCCAGCAGCGCTGGGACAGGGCTAAATCAGCCCCAGCATTTT. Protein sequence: CASSAGTGLNQPQHF.

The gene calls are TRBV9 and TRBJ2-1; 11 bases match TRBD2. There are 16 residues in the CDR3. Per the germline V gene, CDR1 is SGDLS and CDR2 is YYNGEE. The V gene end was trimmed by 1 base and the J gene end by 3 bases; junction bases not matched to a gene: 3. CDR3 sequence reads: CASSVTTSGNYNEQFF. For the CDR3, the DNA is TGTGCCAGCAGCGTAACGACTAGCGGGAACTACAATGAGCAGTTCTTC.

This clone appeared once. The CDR3 region has the DNA TGTGCCAGCAGCCAAGATTCCGGGACTATCCTCCATGAGCAGTTCTTC. This codes for CASSQDSGTILHEQFF. The J gene is TRBJ2-1, the V gene TRBV14, with 7 bases matching TRBD2. Per the germline V gene, CDR1 is SGHDN and CDR2 is FVKESK. This CDR3 region has 16 residues. Losses at the gene ends were 0 bases for V and 8 bases for J; bases not matched to a gene: 10. The full variable domain, completed using reference TRBV14 and TRBJ2-1, is EAGVTQFPSHSVIEKGQTVTLRCDPISGHDNLYWYRRVMGKEIKFLLHFVKESKQDESGMPNNRFLAERTGGTYSTLKVQPAELEDSGVYFCASSQDSGTILHEQFFGPGTRLTVL.

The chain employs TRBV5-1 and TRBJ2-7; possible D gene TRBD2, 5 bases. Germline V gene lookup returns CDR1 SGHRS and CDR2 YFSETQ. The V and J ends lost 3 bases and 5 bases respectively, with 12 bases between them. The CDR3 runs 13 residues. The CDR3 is CASSCRGPDEQYV. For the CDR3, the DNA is TGCGCCAGCAGCTGCCGCGGGCCCGACGAGCAGTACGTC.

The chain's CDR3 is CASSLLADRVSTKQYF. CDR3 nucleotides: TGTGCCAGCAGCTTGCTCGCGGACAGGGTTTCTACGAAGCAGTACTTC. The V call is TRBV5-4, the J call TRBJ2-7, with 8 bases aligning to TRBD1. Trimming removed 1 base from V and 8 bases from J; junction bases left unmatched: 14. Looked up from germline, CDR1 is SGHNT and CDR2 is YYREEE (reference sequence). This CDR3 comprises 16 residues.

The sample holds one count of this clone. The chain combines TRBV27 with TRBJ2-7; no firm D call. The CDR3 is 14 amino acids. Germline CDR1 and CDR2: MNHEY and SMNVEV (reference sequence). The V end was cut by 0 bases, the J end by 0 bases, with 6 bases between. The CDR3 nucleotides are TGTGCCAGCAGTTTATCGCGGAGCTCCTACGAGCAGTACGTC. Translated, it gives CASSLSRSSYEQYV.

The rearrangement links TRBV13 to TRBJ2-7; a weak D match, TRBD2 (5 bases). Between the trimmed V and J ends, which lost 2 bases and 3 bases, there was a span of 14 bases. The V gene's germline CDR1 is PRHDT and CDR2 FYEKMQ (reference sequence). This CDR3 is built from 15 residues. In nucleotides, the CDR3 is TGTGCCAGCAGCTTACGGTCGACTGGAGGCTACGAGCAGTACGTC. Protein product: CASSLRSTGGYEQYV.

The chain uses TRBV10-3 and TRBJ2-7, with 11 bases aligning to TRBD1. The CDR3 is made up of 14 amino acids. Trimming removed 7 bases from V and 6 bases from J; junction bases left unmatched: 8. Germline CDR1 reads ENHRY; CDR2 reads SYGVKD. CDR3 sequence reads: CAIKLDRGLFEQYF. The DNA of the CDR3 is TGTGCCATCAAGCTGGACAGGGGGCTATTCGAGCAGTACTTC.

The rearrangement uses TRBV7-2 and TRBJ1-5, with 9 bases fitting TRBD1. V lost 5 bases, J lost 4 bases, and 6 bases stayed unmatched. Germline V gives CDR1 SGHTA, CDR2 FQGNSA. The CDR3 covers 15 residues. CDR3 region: CASSPTGGENQPQHF. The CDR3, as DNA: TGTGCCAGCAGCCCGACAGGGGGGGAAAATCAGCCCCAGCATTTT.

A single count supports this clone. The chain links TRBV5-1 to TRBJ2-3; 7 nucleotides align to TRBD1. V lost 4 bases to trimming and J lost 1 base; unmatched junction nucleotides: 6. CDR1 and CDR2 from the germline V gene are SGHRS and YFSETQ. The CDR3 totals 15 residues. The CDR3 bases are TGCGCCAGCAGCCTCCGACAGGGCGGCACAGATACGCAGTATTTT. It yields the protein CASSLRQGGTDTQYF.

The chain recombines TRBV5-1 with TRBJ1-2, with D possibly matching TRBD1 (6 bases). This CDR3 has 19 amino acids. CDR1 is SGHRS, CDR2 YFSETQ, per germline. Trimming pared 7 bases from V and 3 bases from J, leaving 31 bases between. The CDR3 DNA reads TGCGCCAGCCATGAATCAACTAACACGGACAGTACCAGGCACTATGGCTACACCTTC. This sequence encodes CASHESTNTDSTRHYGYTF. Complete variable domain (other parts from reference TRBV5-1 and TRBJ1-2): KAGVTQTPRYLIKTRGQQVTLSCSPISGHRSVSWYQQTPGQGLQFLFEYFSETQRNKGNFPGRFSGRQFSNSRSEMNVSTLELGDSALYLCASHESTNTDSTRHYGYTFGSGTRLTVV.

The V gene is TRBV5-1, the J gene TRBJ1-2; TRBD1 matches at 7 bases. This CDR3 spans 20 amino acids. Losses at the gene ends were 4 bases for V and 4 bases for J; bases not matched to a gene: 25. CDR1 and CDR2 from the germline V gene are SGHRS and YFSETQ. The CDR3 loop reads CASSQRRPASGGSLVYGYTF. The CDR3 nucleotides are TGCGCCAGCAGCCAGCGTCGGCCGGCGTCAGGGGGGTCCCTGGTCTATGGCTACACCTTC.

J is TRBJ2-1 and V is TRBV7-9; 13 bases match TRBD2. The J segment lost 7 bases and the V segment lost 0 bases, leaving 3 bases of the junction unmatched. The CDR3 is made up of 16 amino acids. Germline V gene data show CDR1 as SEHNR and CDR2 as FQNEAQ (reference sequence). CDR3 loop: CASSLATSGRFNEQFF. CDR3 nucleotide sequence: TGTGCCAGCAGCTTAGCGACTAGCGGGAGGTTTAATGAGCAGTTCTTC.